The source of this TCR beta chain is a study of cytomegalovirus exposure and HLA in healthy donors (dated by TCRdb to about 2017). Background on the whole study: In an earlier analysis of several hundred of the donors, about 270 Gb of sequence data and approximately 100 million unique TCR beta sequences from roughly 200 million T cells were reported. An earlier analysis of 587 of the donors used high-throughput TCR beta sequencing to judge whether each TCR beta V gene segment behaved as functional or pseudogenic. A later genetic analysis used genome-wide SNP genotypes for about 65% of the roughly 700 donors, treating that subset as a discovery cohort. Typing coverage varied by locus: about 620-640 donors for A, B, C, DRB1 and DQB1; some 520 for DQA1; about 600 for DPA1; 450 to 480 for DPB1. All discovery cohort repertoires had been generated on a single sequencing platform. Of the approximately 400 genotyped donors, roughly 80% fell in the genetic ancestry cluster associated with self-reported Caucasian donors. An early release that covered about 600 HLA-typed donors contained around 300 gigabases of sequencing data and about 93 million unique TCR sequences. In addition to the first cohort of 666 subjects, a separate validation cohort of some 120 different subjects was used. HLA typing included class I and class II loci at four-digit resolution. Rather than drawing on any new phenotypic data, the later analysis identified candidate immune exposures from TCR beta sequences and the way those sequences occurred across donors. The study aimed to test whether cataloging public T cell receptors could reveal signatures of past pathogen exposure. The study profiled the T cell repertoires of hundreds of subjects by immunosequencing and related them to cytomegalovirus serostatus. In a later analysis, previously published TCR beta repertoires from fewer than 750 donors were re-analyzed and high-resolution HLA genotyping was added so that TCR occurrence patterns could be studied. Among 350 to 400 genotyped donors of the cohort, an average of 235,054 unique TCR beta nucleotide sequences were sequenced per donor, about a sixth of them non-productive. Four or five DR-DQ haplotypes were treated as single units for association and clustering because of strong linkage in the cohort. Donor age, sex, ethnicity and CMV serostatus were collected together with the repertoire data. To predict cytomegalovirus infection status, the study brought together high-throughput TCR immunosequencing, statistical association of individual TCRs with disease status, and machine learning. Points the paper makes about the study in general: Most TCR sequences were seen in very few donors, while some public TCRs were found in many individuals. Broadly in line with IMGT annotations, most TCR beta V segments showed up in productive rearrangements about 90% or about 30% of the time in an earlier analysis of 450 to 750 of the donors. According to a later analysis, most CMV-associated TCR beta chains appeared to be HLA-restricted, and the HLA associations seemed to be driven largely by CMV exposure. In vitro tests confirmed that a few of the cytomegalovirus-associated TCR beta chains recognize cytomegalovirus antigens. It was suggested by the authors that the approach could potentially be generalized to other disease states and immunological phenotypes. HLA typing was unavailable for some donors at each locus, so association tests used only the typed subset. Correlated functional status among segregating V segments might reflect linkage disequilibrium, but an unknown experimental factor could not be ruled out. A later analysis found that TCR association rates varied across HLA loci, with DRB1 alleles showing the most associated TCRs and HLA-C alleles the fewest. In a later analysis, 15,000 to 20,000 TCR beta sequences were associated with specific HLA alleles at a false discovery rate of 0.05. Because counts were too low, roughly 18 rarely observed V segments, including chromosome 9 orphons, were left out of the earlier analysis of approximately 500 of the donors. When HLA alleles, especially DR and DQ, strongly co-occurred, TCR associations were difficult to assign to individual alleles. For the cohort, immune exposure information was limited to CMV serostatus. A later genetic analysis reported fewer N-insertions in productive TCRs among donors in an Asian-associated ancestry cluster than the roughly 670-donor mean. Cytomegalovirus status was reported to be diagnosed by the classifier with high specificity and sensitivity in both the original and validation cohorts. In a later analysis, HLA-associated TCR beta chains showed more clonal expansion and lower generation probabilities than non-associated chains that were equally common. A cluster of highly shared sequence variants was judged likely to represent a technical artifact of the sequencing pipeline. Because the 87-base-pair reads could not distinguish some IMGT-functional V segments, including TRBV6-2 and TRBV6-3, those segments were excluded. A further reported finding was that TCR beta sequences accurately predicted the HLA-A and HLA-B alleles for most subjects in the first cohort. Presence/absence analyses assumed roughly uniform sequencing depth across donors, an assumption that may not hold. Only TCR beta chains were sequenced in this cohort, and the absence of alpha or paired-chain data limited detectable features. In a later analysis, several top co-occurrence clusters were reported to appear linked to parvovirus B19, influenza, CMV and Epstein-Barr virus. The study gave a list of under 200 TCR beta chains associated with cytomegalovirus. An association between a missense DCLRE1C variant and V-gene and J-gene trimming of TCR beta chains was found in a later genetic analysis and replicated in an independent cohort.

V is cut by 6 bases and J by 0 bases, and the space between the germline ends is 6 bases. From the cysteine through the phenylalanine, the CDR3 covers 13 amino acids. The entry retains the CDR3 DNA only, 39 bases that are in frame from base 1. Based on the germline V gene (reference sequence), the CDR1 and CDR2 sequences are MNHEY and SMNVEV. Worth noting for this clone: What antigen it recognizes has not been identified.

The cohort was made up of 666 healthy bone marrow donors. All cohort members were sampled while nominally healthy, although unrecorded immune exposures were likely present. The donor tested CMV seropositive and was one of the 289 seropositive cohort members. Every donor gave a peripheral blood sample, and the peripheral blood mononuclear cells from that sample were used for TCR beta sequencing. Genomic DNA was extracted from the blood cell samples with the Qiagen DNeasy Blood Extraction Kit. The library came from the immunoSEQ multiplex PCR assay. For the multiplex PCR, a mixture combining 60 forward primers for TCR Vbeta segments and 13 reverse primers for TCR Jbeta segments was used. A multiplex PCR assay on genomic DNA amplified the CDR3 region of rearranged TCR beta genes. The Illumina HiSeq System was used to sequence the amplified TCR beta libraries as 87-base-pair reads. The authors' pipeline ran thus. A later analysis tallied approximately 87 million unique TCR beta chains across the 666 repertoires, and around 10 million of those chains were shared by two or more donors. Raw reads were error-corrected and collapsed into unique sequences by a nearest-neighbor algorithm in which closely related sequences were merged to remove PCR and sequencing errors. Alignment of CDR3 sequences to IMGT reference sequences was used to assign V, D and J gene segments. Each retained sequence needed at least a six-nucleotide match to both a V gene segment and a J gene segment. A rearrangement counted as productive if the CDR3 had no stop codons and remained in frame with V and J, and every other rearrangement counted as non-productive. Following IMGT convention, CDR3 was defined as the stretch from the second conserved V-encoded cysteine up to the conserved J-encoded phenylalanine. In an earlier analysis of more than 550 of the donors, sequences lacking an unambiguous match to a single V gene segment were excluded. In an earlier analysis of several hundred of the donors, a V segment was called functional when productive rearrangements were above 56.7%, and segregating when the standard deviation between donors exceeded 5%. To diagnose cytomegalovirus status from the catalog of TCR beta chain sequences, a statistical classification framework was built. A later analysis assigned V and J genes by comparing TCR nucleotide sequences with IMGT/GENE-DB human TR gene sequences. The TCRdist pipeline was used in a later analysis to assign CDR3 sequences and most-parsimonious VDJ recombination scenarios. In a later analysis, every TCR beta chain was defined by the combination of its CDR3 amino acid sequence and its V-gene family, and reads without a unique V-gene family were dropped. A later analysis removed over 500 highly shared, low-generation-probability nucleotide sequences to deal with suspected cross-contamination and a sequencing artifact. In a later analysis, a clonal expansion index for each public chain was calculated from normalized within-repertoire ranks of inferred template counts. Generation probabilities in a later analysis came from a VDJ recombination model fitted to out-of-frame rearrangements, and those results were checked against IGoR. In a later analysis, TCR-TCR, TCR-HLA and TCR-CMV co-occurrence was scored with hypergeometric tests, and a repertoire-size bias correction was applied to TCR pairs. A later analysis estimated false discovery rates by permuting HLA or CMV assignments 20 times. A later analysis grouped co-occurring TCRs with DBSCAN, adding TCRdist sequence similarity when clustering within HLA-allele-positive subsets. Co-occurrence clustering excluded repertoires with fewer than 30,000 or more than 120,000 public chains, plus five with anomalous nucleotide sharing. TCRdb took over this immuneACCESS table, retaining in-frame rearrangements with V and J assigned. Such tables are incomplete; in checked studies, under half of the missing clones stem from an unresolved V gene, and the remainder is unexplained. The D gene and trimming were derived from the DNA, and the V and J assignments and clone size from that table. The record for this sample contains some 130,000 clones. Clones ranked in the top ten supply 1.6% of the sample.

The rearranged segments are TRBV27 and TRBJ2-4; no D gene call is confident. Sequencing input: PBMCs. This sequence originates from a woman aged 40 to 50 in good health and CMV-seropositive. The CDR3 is CASRQLAKNIQYF. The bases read TGTGCCAGCAGACAGTTAGCCAAAAACATTCAGTACTTC.